This TCR beta chain was identified in a study of cytomegalovirus exposure and HLA in healthy donors. A remark on this clone: Its specificity is unknown.

General study points: Cytomegalovirus association was assigned to under 200 TCR beta chains. Reports indicated that the classifier achieved high specificity and sensitivity in diagnosing cytomegalovirus status. That first-cohort TCR clusters tended to co-occur in the 130 or so validation repertoires was found in a later analysis. There were some public TCRs occurring in many donors, but most TCR sequences were rare.

The CDR3 runs to 14 residues. The germline CDR1 and CDR2 sequences are MNHEY and SVGAGI. V lost 5 bases to trimming and J lost 4 bases, with 14 bases between them. This table comes from immunoSEQ multiplex PCR, and its TCRdb copy is limited to in-frame clones, with some not included. The sample lists fewer than 200,000 clones; roughly 95% were seen once. This chain uses TRBV6-5 with TRBJ1-2; maybe TRBD1 (6 bases). The TCR was taken from a young woman in good health and CMV-seronegative. The sequenced material came from PBMCs. CDR3 amino acids: CASSRDTRAYGYTF. CDR3 sequence (DNA): TGTGCCAGCAGTCGGGACACCCGGGCCTATGGCTACACCTTC.